The 9 T cell receptor beta chains listed next were all sequenced from one sample in a study of blood T cells in healthy people across ages. The second PCR ran roughly 7 to 12 cycles with a sample-barcoded 5' primer and J-beta primers. Using its own MiXCR run on the 5' RACE reads, TCRdb lists one record per CDR3 protein. The table includes more than 1,000,000 distinct CDR3 sequences, approximately 25% detected once. This sample was also put to use in a study of T cells of mothers and their children.

The sample was blood. The receptors were sampled from a girl aged 2 to 9 in good health.

This chain links TRBV7-6 with TRBJ2-5, with a weak D call TRBD1 (6 bases). Looked up from germline, CDR1 is SGHVS and CDR2 is FNYEAQ. V shed 7 bases and J shed 2 bases, with 17 bases lying between them. This CDR3 region has 15 residues. The CDR3 loop reads CASTGGKRGQETQYF. DNA for the CDR3: TGTGCCAGCACTGGGGGAAAGAGGGGGCAAGAGACCCAGTACTTC.

This clonotype showed up just a few times. The V gene is TRBV11-1, the J gene TRBJ2-5; 7 bases are a match to TRBD2. The J call may be wrong; the DNA end is better matched by TRBJ2-1. The V gene's germline CDR1 is SGHAT and CDR2 FQDESV (reference sequence). CDR3 length equals 16 residues. This CDR3 reads CASSSPPSGEYNEQFF. CDR3 nucleotide sequence: TGTGCCAGCAGCTCCCCCCCGAGCGGGGAATACAATGAGCAGTTCTTC.

The rearrangement links TRBV20-1 to TRBJ2-5; TRBD1 agrees at 9 bases. The J call may be wrong; the DNA end is better matched by TRBJ2-7. Germline values: CDR1 DFQATT, CDR2 SNEGSKA (reference sequence). The CDR3 sequence is 14 residues long. CDR3 DNA: TGCAGTGCTGACACCGGGACAGGGATCAACGAGCAGTACTTC. This translates into CSADTGTGINEQYF.

There are a few counts of this clonotype. The genes are TRBV10-3 and TRBJ2-5, with 9 bases that match TRBD1. The germline gives CDR1 ENHRY, CDR2 SYGVKD. The CDR3 totals 13 residues. Trimming at V came to 8 bases and at J to 5 bases, leaving 6 bases not matched to a gene. The CDR3 sequence: CAIGTGTGETQYF. The CDR3, as DNA: TGTGCCATCGGTACCGGGACAGGGGAGACCCAGTACTTC.

The chain combines TRBV5-1 with TRBJ2-7, with TRBD2 matching 7 bases. The CDR3 has 15 residues. Germline trimming cut 0 bases from V and 5 bases from J; bases unmatched to any gene: 8. CDR1 and CDR2 (germline): SGHRS, YFSETQ. The CDR3: CASSLGRGGDHEQYF. Here the CDR3 DNA reads TGCGCCAGCAGCTTGGGGCGCGGGGGAGACCACGAGCAGTACTTC.

V is TRBV7-2 and J is TRBJ2-1, with 7 bases lining up with TRBD2. There are 15 residues in the CDR3. The V and J ends lost 4 bases and 4 bases, in that order; junction bases with no gene match: 7. Per the germline V gene, CDR1 is SGHTA and CDR2 is FQGNSA. CDR3 sequence reads: CASSSQPGLYNEQFF. The CDR3 nucleotides are TGTGCCAGCAGCTCGCAACCGGGACTATACAATGAGCAGTTCTTC. The full variable domain, rest sourced from reference TRBV7-2 and TRBJ2-1, is GAGVSQSPSNKVTEKGKDVELRCDPISGHTALYWYRQSLGQGLEFLIYFQGNSAPDKSGLPSDRFSAERTGGSVSTLTIQRTQQEDSAVYLCASSSQPGLYNEQFFGPGTRLTVL.

This chain connects TRBV24-1 to TRBJ1-5; D call uncertain. The CDR3 extends over 13 amino acids. V dropped 7 bases and J dropped 2 bases, with 8 bases sitting between them. Per the germline V gene, CDR1 is KGHDR and CDR2 is SFDVKD. This CDR3 reads CATRESGNQPQHF. DNA of the CDR3: TGTGCCACCAGGGAAAGTGGCAATCAGCCCCAGCATTTT.

The V call is TRBV18, the J call TRBJ2-3; a weak D match, TRBD1 (6 bases). V lost 2 bases, J lost 2 bases, and 11 bases lay in between. Germline CDR1 reads KGHSH; CDR2 reads LQKENI. The CDR3 runs 15 residues. In nucleotides, the CDR3 is TGTGCCAGCTCACCAGTCGGGACAATCACAGATACGCAGTATTTT. It codes for CASSPVGTITDTQYF.

CDR3 DNA: TGTGCCAGCAGCTCCCCGGGGGGACGGATCTATGGCTACACCTTC. Its protein is CASSSPGGRIYGYTF. The V gene is TRBV6-5, the J gene TRBJ1-2; possibly TRBD1 for D (5 bases). V was pared by 6 bases and J by 4 bases, with 18 bases between. Germline CDR1 reads MNHEY; CDR2 reads SVGAGI. The CDR3 is 15 residues long.